The clone carrying this T cell receptor (beta chain) was picked up a small number of times. This sample is drawn from a study of blood T cells in healthy people across ages. Primers used in a second PCR of roughly 7 to 11 cycles were a sample-barcoded 5' primer and a J-beta primer mix. TCRdb reprocessed the 5' RACE reads with MiXCR, giving one entry per CDR3 protein. Altogether approximately 760,000 distinct CDR3 sequences are present, roughly 25% being singletons, with the ten largest covering under 10%. These data are also associated with another study on T cells of mothers and their children.

The sequenced sample consisted of blood. The clonotype originates from a boy aged 10-17 years in good health.

The CDR3 DNA is TGCAGCGGGATGGGACAGGGTGGGGAGACCCAGTACTTC. It codes for CSGMGQGGETQYF. The chain employs TRBV29-1 and TRBJ2-5; 9 bases fit TRBD1. Germline values: CDR1 SQVTM, CDR2 ANQGSEA. The CDR3 is 13 amino acids. After removal of 7 bases from V and 5 bases from J, the junction contained 8 bases not matched to a gene.